Listed here are 12 T cell receptor beta chains from one sample, sequenced in a study of patients and donors after allogeneic stem cell transplantation. TCRdb reprocessed the RT-PCR reads via MiXCR and lists one record per CDR3 protein. The profile shows approximately 200,000 distinct CDR3 sequences, 41% of them singletons. Sequencing was done on a sample of blood, either unsorted or a sorted T cell fraction (not recorded which). Receptors were obtained from a human donor who was either an allogeneic HSCT recipient or a stem cell or donor lymphocyte infusion donor (not recorded which). It is not recorded whose cells these are; they may come from a transplant donor.

The V and J genes are TRBV29-1 and TRBJ2-7, with D uncertain. Trimming cost V 7 bases and J 3 bases, with 16 bases left between them. Germline CDR1 SQVTM, CDR2 ANQGSEA. The CDR3 is 13 amino acids. CDR3 region: CSGIVQDGYEQYF. CDR3 sequence (DNA): TGCAGCGGAATCGTCCAGGACGGCTACGAGCAGTACTTC.

This clonotype has a handful of counts. The chain links TRBV4-3 to TRBJ2-2; 9 bases match TRBD1. V shed 0 bases, J shed 7 bases, and the junction held 12 bases outside the gene matches. Germline V gene lookup returns CDR1 LGHNA and CDR2 YSLEER. This CDR3 has 18 residues. The CDR3 DNA reads as TGCGCCAGCAGCCAAGACCTACCGACAGGGGGAACTGTCGGGGAGCTGTTTTTT. As protein: CASSQDLPTGGTVGELFF.

This clonotype was found a few times. The V and J genes are TRBV6-6 and TRBJ2-2, with 14 bases identical to TRBD2. CDR1 MNHNY and CDR2 SVGAGI come from the germline V gene (reference sequence). The CDR3 length is 19 residues. V trimming: 6 bases; J trimming: 2 bases; junction bases outside the gene matches: 11. The CDR3 loop is CASRGGGTSGSRNTGELFF. CDR3 DNA: TGTGCCAGCAGGGGCGGCGGGACTAGCGGGAGTAGAAACACCGGGGAGCTGTTTTTT.

Details on this clonotype: Given the absence of the conserved phenylalanine or tryptophan at the CDR3 end, a read error is likely. CDR3 nucleotide sequence: TGTGCCAGCAGCAGGGGGGCGCTTAATGAAAAACTGTTTTTG. This codes for CASSRGALNEKLFL. The chain couples TRBV12-3 or TRBV12-4 to TRBJ1-4; TRBD1 matches 7 bases. V lost 6 bases and J lost 4; bases outside the gene matches: 5. CDR3 length: 14 amino acids.

In its sample, this clonotype was seen a few times. The rearrangement joins TRBV5-1 to TRBJ2-1; D may be TRBD1 (6 bases). The CDR3 spans 14 residues. The germline V and J ends were trimmed by 6 bases and 2 bases, with 12 bases remaining between them. CDR1 SGHRS and CDR2 YFSETQ come from the germline V gene. The CDR3 DNA follows: TGCGCCAGCACTTGGGGGCGGCCCTACAATGAGCAGTTCTTC. This translates into CASTWGRPYNEQFF.

This clonotype was seen a handful of times. The chain couples TRBV27 to TRBJ1-6; the match to TRBD1 covers 7 bases. CDR1 and CDR2 from the germline V gene are MNHEY and SMNVEV (reference sequence). CDR3 length equals 14 residues. J lost 14 bases, V lost 6 bases, and 13 bases had no gene match. This chain's CDR3 is CASSLGTAASTLHF. CDR3 coding DNA: TGTGCCAGCAGCTTGGGGACAGCCGCGAGTACCCTCCACTTT.

This clonotype was detected a few times. The V call is TRBV14, the J call TRBJ2-3; D possibly corresponds to TRBD1 (5 bases). This CDR3 has 16 amino acids. Trimming shortened V by 4 bases and J by 7 bases, and 21 bases separated the two germline ends. Germline-derived CDR1 and CDR2 are SGHDN and FVKESK. The CDR3 region has the DNA TGTGCCAGCAGCCTACCAGGGCTCCTAGAAGGAAATACGCAGTATTTT. Its translation: CASSLPGLLEGNTQYF. The full variable domain, rest sourced from reference TRBV14 and TRBJ2-3, is EAGVTQFPSHSVIEKGQTVTLRCDPISGHDNLYWYRRVMGKEIKFLLHFVKESKQDESGMPNNRFLAERTGGTYSTLKVQPAELEDSGVYFCASSLPGLLEGNTQYFGPGTRLTVL.

The chain carries TRBV29-1 and TRBJ2-7, with D perhaps assigned TRBD1 or TRBD2 (5 bases each). The CDR3 has 15 amino acids. The V end lost 3 bases, the J end lost 3 bases, and 18 bases lay between the germline ends. The germline V gene encodes CDR1 SQVTM and CDR2 ANQGSEA. CDR3 bases: TGCAGCGTTGACACGGTAGGCTCAGGGAGCTACGAGCAGTACTTC. Residues: CSVDTVGSGSYEQYF.

The rearrangement uses TRBV12-3 or TRBV12-4 and TRBJ1-4; possibly TRBD1 for D (6 bases). The CDR3 contains 16 residues. Deletions cut 5 bases from V and 3 bases from J, with 16 bases between. The CDR3 DNA sequence: TGTGCCAGCAGTCGTATTCAGGGGTCGGCTAATGAAAAACTGTTTTTT. The encoded protein is CASSRIQGSANEKLFF.

This clonotype came up many times. The chain couples TRBV29-1 to TRBJ1-1; D is ambiguous. This CDR3 comprises 13 residues. V shed 1 base and J shed 1 base, with 7 bases lying between them. CDR1 and CDR2 (germline): SQVTM, ANQGSEA. Here the CDR3 reads CSVEGRSNTEAFF. The CDR3 nucleotides are TGCAGCGTTGAAGGTCGCTCGAACACTGAAGCTTTCTTT.

V gene TRBV4-3 combines with J gene TRBJ2-1, with D possibly TRBD1 on 6 matching bases. This CDR3 region has 18 residues. Trimming stripped 3 bases from V and 3 bases from J, with 21 bases between. Germline V gene sequence: CDR1 LGHNA, CDR2 YSLEER. CDR3 protein: CASSQEVQGSLNYNEQFF. The CDR3 DNA is TGCGCCAGCAGCCAGGAAGTACAGGGTTCCCTTAACTACAATGAGCAGTTCTTC.

CDR3 in DNA: TGCGCCAGCAGCGCTTTCGACAGGGCGTTCTCCTACGAGCAGTACTTC. Translating it yields CASSAFDRAFSYEQYF. The chain links TRBV5-1 to TRBJ2-7; 7 positions agree with TRBD1. The CDR3 runs 16 residues. With V trimmed by 4 bases and J by 0 bases, 10 bases remained unmatched. Germline V gives CDR1 SGHRS, CDR2 YFSETQ.